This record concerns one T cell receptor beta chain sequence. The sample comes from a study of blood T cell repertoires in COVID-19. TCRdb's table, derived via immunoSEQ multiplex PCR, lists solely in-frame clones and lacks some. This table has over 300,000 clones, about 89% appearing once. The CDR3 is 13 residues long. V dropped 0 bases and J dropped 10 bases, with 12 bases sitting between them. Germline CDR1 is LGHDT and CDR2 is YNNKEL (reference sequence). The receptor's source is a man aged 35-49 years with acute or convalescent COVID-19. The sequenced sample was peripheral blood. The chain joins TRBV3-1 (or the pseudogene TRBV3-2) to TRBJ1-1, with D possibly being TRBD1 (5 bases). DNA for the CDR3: TGTGCCAGCAGCCAAGATGGGGCCAGGGTAGCTTTCTTT. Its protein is CASSQDGARVAFF.